These 32 T cell receptor beta chains were all obtained from the same sample, sequenced in a study of T cells in Graves' hyperthyroidism and ophthalmopathy. TCR beta CDR3 regions were amplified from RNA transcripts. A set of HTBI primers served as the primers for a first-round RT-PCR of the TCR CDR3. TCRdb processed the multiplex PCR reads anew with MiXCR; each CDR3 protein has one entry. The sample holds around 400,000 distinct CDR3 sequences; 20% to 25% are singletons and the top ten take roughly 80%. The sample consisted of blood. The source is a man between 50 and 59 years old with Graves' hyperthyroidism.

The J gene is TRBJ2-1, the V gene TRBV10-3; D gene uncertain. V lost 5 bases and J 3 bases, leaving 2 bases between the germline ends. This CDR3 is built from 11 residues. Germline V lookup: CDR1 ENHRY, CDR2 SYGVKD. The CDR3 DNA is TGTGCCATCAGTTTCTACAATGAGCAGTTCTTC. Its translation is CAISFYNEQFF.

In its sample, this clonotype was seen a few times. The CDR3 coding sequence is TGCAGTGCTAGCGCCTTTCCGGACCAAGAGACCCAGTACTTC. This encodes CSASAFPDQETQYF. The V gene is TRBV20-1, the J gene TRBJ2-5; D is unclear. V was pared by 3 bases and J by 0 bases, with 11 bases between. The length of the CDR3 is 14 residues. Looked up from germline, CDR1 is DFQATT and CDR2 is SNEGSKA (reference sequence).

J is TRBJ1-1 and V is TRBV30, with D maybe TRBD1 (6 bases). The V end was cut by 2 bases, the J end by 11 bases, with 15 bases between. CDR1 and CDR2 from the germline V gene are GTSNPN and SVGIG (reference sequence). This CDR3 has 12 residues. CDR3 coding DNA: TGTGCCTGGAGTCTCACAGGGTTCGGGGCTTTCTTT. The encoded protein is CAWSLTGFGAFF.

The sample holds one count of this clonotype. The chain uses TRBV6-1 and TRBJ2-7; TRBD1 aligns across 10 bases. The CDR3 sequence is 15 residues long. Looked up from germline, CDR1 is MNHNS and CDR2 is SASEGT. V lost 4 bases, J lost 5 bases, and 8 bases stayed unmatched. Here the CDR3 reads CASSASGTGVHEQYF. The CDR3 region has the DNA TGTGCCAGCAGTGCGTCCGGGACAGGGGTCCACGAGCAGTACTTC.

This clonotype was found many times. The V call is TRBV12-3 or TRBV12-4, the J call TRBJ1-1; no clear D. This CDR3 is built from 14 residues. The V gene lost 5 bases and the J gene lost 5 bases, with 15 bases spanning the gap. CDR3 DNA sequence: TGTGCCAGCAGTCAAGCCCCCAAGAGAACTGAAGCTTTCTTT. Protein: CASSQAPKRTEAFF.

This clonotype has a count of ten or more. The rearrangement uses TRBV12-3 or TRBV12-4 and TRBJ1-5, with D hard to call. V was pared by 6 bases and J by 4 bases, with 7 bases between. The CDR3 loop spans 12 amino acids. This CDR3 is CASSLDNQPQHF. The CDR3 DNA follows: TGTGCCAGCAGCCTCGATAATCAGCCCCAGCATTTT.

On this clonotype: This may stem from a read error, because a much larger clone lies one nucleotide away. The chain combines TRBV7-2 with TRBJ2-7, with D uncertain. This CDR3 has 16 residues. From germline, CDR1 is SGHTA and CDR2 FQGNSA. The CDR3 DNA reads TGTGCCAGCAGCTCAACGTCTGACGAAGCAACCTACGAGCGGTACTTC. Its protein is CASSSTSDEATYERYF. The complete variable domain, with remaining parts taken from reference TRBV7-2 and TRBJ2-7, reads GAGVSQSPSNKVTEKGKDVELRCDPISGHTALYWYRQSLGQGLEFLIYFQGNSAPDKSGLPSDRFSAERTGGSVSTLTIQRTQQEDSAVYLCASSSTSDEATYERYFGPGTRLTVT.

This clonotype was detected a few times. This rearrangement joins TRBV19 to TRBJ2-3; either TRBD1 or TRBD2 may fit D (5 bases each). From germline, CDR1 is LNHDA and CDR2 SQIVND (reference sequence). V was trimmed by 6 bases and J by 2 bases, leaving 15 bases between them. The CDR3 is 15 residues long. The CDR3 region has the DNA TGTGCCAGTAGCGAAAGGGGACCTTCCACAGATACGCAGTATTTT. Encoded protein: CASSERGPSTDTQYF.

The V gene is TRBV4-1, the J gene TRBJ2-7; TRBD1 matches at 7 bases. The length of the CDR3 is 14 residues. Unmatched junction bases numbered 6, after V lost 3 bases and J lost 4 bases. Germline V CDR1 and CDR2: MGHRA, YSYEKL. The CDR3 bases are TGCGCCAGCAGCCAGCTCCGGGACAGTTACGAGCAGTACTTC. Translation: CASSQLRDSYEQYF.

The rearrangement joins TRBV20-1 to TRBJ2-1; the D gene could be TRBD1 or TRBD2 (5 bases each). CDR1 and CDR2 (germline): DFQATT, SNEGSKA (reference sequence). V was clipped by 3 bases and J by 9 bases, with 18 bases between them. The CDR3 has 14 amino acids. The CDR3 nucleotides read TGCAGTGCTAGGGGGGATAGCCTACTGGGTGAGCAGTTCTTC. As protein: CSARGDSLLGEQFF.

This clonotype occurred a few times. The chain joins TRBV28 to TRBJ1-1; D may be TRBD1 (5 bases). The CDR3 runs 11 residues. The V gene's germline CDR1 is MDHEN and CDR2 SYDVKM. Trimming took off 3 bases at V and 11 bases at J, with 10 bases between the two ends. The CDR3 sequence: CASSFGGAAFF. DNA of the CDR3: TGTGCCAGCAGTTTCGGTGGGGCGGCTTTCTTT.

The V gene is TRBV20-1, the J gene TRBJ2-7, with 7 bases lining up with TRBD2. J was trimmed by 6 bases and V by 0 bases; bases with no gene match: 5. This CDR3 contains 13 residues. Germline V lookup: CDR1 DFQATT, CDR2 SNEGSKA (reference sequence). The CDR3 sequence: CSARDPGRGEQYF. The CDR3 region has the DNA TGCAGTGCTAGAGATCCTGGGAGGGGCGAGCAGTACTTC.

V gene TRBV7-9 combines with J gene TRBJ2-5; TRBD2 matches 7 bases. CDR1 is SEHNR, CDR2 FQNEAQ, per germline (reference sequence). V shed 0 bases, J shed 1 base, and the junction held 8 bases outside the gene matches. The CDR3 length is 17 residues. As DNA, the CDR3 is TGTGCCAGCAGCTTAGCGCCGGGGGGACGAACCCAAGAGACCCAGTACTTC. Translated: CASSLAPGGRTQETQYF.

Note on this clonotype: This clone may be a read error of a much larger clone one base away. The chain combines TRBV30 with TRBJ2-7; 11 bases match TRBD1. With 3 bases clipped from V and 5 bases from J, the junction kept 6 bases outside the gene matches. Germline CDR1 GTSNPN, CDR2 SVGIG (reference sequence). The CDR3 has 14 amino acids. The chain's CDR3 is CAWSVGTGGNEQYF. Written as DNA, the CDR3 is TGTGCCTGGAGCGTCGGGACAGGGGGTAACGAGCAGTACTTC.

This clonotype has more than one count but fewer than ten. This chain connects TRBV29-1 to TRBJ2-1; D gene uncertain. This CDR3 spans 12 amino acids. Trimming took off 5 bases at V and 8 bases at J, with 13 bases between the two ends. CDR1 is SQVTM and CDR2 is ANQGSEA in the germline V gene. The DNA of the CDR3 is TGCAGCGTTACCTTTGCGTGGGATGAGCAGTTCTTC. Its translation is CSVTFAWDEQFF.

This chain links TRBV9 with TRBJ2-5; 9 bases are a match to TRBD2. The CDR3 runs 17 residues. With 4 bases clipped from V and 1 base from J, the junction kept 11 bases outside the gene matches. CDR1 and CDR2 from the germline V gene are SGDLS and YYNGEE. The DNA for the CDR3 is TGTGCCAGCAGCCCCAGGGGTAGCGGGGGTTTCCAAGAGACCCAGTACTTC. The encoded protein is CASSPRGSGGFQETQYF.

This clonotype was picked up many times. A read error may account for a junction end that differs from germline. The chain employs TRBV11-1 and TRBJ2-1; no firm D call. The CDR3 covers 15 residues. Germline V CDR1 and CDR2: SGHAT, FQDESV (reference sequence). The CDR3 here is CASSPVGLSSNEQFF. Written as DNA, the CDR3 is TGTGCCAGCAGCCCAGTGGGCTTATCCTCCAATGAGCAGTTCTTC.

This clonotype was observed at least ten times. The CDR3 coding sequence is TGTGCCAGCAGTTCCCCCCTAGCGGGAGGGCCGAATGAGCAGTTCTTC. Its translation is CASSSPLAGGPNEQFF. The J gene is TRBJ2-1, the V gene TRBV6-1; 12 bases are shared with TRBD2. This CDR3 is 16 amino acids long. The V gene end was trimmed by 5 bases and the J gene end by 7 bases; junction bases not matched to a gene: 9. Germline values: CDR1 MNHNS, CDR2 SASEGT.

This clonotype was picked up one time. A much larger clone differs by one base, so this may be a read error. The chain joins TRBV5-1 to TRBJ2-1; weak D call: TRBD1 (5 bases). Trimming pared 0 bases from V and 10 bases from J, leaving 11 bases between. The CDR3 totals 13 residues. CDR1 SGHRS and CDR2 YFSETQ come from the germline V gene. CDR3 coding DNA: TGCGCCAGCAGCTTGGAGTGGGGCGACGAGCAGTTCTTC. This codes for CASSLEWGDEQFF.

This chain connects TRBV12-5 to TRBJ1-2; D gene uncertain. V was shortened by 1 base and J by 4 bases, with 7 bases between the two germline ends. Germline V lookup: CDR1 LGHNT, CDR2 FRNRAP. CDR3 length: 13 amino acids. CDR3 region: CASGLEGLYGYTF. In DNA form, the CDR3 reads TGTGCTAGTGGTTTGGAAGGGCTCTATGGCTACACCTTC.

This clonotype was seen ten or more times. This chain connects TRBV11-3 to TRBJ2-7; 7 bases match TRBD1. Germline CDR1 SGHNT, CDR2 YENEEA. The CDR3 sequence is 14 residues long. J lost 3 bases, V lost 3 bases, and 5 bases had no gene match. CDR3 DNA sequence: TGTGCCAGCAGCTTTCGGGACAGTGACTACGAGCAGTACTTC. It translates to CASSFRDSDYEQYF. The full variable domain, rest sourced from reference TRBV11-3 and TRBJ2-7, is EAGVVQSPRYKIIEKKQPVAFWCNPISGHNTLYWYLQNLGQGPELLIRYENEEAVDDSQLPKDRFSAERLKGVDSTLKIQPAELGDSAVYLCASSFRDSDYEQYFGPGTRLTVT.

This clonotype was seen once. This sequence joins TRBV2 and TRBJ2-3; 10 bases fit TRBD1. J was trimmed by 4 bases and V by 5 bases; bases with no gene match: 6. Germline CDR1 SNHLY, CDR2 FYNNEI. CDR3 size: 15 residues. CDR3 sequence (DNA): TGTGCCAGCAGTCCTCCCGGGACAGGGGCAGATACGCAGTATTTT. Its protein product is CASSPPGTGADTQYF.

V gene TRBV4-1 combines with J gene TRBJ1-5; D gene uncertain. CDR1 MGHRA and CDR2 YSYEKL come from the germline V gene. CDR3 length: 15 amino acids. V lost 4 bases and J lost 3, with 13 bases in between. The CDR3 DNA follows: TGCGCCAGCAGCCGCCCCGACACAATCAATCAGCCCCAGCATTTT. Its protein is CASSRPDTINQPQHF.

In its sample, this clonotype was seen a few times. The rearrangement links TRBV5-1 to TRBJ2-7; D uncertain. Germline lookup yields CDR1 SGHRS and CDR2 YFSETQ. The V end was cut by 3 bases, the J end by 5 bases, with 15 bases between. The CDR3 spans 14 residues. The DNA of the CDR3 is TGCGCCAGCAGCTCCGGAAACAATAGGAACGAGCAGTACTTC. Residues: CASSSGNNRNEQYF.

This clonotype has at least ten counts. The rearrangement links TRBV20-1 to TRBJ2-5; 8 positions agree with TRBD2. This CDR3 region has 16 residues. Germline V gene lookup returns CDR1 DFQATT and CDR2 SNEGSKA (reference sequence). J was trimmed by 5 bases and V by 0 bases; bases with no gene match: 11. Here the CDR3 reads CSARDFSGSMGETQYF. The CDR3 DNA sequence: TGCAGTGCTAGAGATTTCAGCGGGAGTATGGGGGAGACCCAGTACTTC.

This clonotype was recorded many times. This chain connects TRBV30 to TRBJ1-2; no reliable D call. The CDR3 covers 12 residues. Looked up from germline, CDR1 is GTSNPN and CDR2 is SVGIG (reference sequence). V shed 2 bases and J shed 6 bases, with 10 bases lying between them. The CDR3 spells CAWSPLINGYTF. The CDR3 coding sequence is TGTGCCTGGAGTCCTCTCATCAATGGCTACACCTTC.

This clonotype was observed once. The chain links TRBV11-3 to TRBJ2-7, with 7 bases identical to TRBD2. The length of the CDR3 is 14 residues. Trimming took 3 bases from V and 0 from J; bases not matched to a gene: 2. CDR1 is SGHNT and CDR2 is YENEEA in the germline V gene. CDR3 residues: CASSFREDSYEQYF. As DNA, the CDR3 is TGTGCCAGCAGCTTCCGGGAGGACTCCTACGAGCAGTACTTC.

The rearrangement links TRBV7-2 to TRBJ1-6, with TRBD1 as a possible D gene (5 bases). Trimming cost V 1 base and J 17 bases, with 18 bases left between them. This CDR3 spans 14 amino acids. Germline-derived CDR1 and CDR2 are SGHTA and FQGNSA. The CDR3 here is CASSLDHGGRAIHF. CDR3 DNA sequence: TGTGCCAGCAGCTTAGACCACGGTGGCAGGGCAATCCACTTT.

This chain uses TRBV7-3 with TRBJ2-1; the D gene is possibly TRBD2 (7 bases). CDR1 and CDR2 (germline): SGHTA, FQGTGA. CDR3 length: 14 residues. V was pared by 6 bases and J by 10 bases, with 19 bases between. The CDR3 DNA reads TGTGCCAGCAGTCGGAAGGGGGAGGGCCAAGAGCAGTTCTTC. It translates to CASSRKGEGQEQFF.

The gene calls are TRBV7-9 and TRBJ2-7; no clear D. V was pared by 5 bases and J by 7 bases, with 15 bases between. The CDR3 contains 13 residues. Germline V lookup: CDR1 SEHNR, CDR2 FQNEAQ (reference sequence). The CDR3 nucleotides are TGTGCCAGCAGCGTGAAAAACGAAAGGGAGCAGTACTTC. Protein: CASSVKNEREQYF.

The sample holds a few counts of this clonotype. The DNA of the CDR3 is TGTGCCAGCAGAAGTCGGACTACCTCGGAGACCCAGTACTTC. Amino acid sequence: CASRSRTTSETQYF. V and J are TRBV12-3 or TRBV12-4 and TRBJ2-5, with D possibly matching TRBD2 (6 bases). Trimming shortened V by 6 bases and J by 5 bases, and 16 bases separated the two germline ends. The CDR3 contains 14 residues.

This clonotype has only a few counts. The chain recombines TRBV29-1 with TRBJ2-1; D assignment may be TRBD1 or TRBD2 (7 bases each). Per the germline V gene, CDR1 is SQVTM and CDR2 is ANQGSEA. The CDR3 has 15 amino acids. With 4 bases removed from V and 1 base from J, the gap between germline ends came to 14 bases. CDR3 loop: CSVAPGGESYNEQFF. CDR3 in DNA: TGCAGCGTTGCCCCAGGGGGGGAATCCTACAATGAGCAGTTCTTC.